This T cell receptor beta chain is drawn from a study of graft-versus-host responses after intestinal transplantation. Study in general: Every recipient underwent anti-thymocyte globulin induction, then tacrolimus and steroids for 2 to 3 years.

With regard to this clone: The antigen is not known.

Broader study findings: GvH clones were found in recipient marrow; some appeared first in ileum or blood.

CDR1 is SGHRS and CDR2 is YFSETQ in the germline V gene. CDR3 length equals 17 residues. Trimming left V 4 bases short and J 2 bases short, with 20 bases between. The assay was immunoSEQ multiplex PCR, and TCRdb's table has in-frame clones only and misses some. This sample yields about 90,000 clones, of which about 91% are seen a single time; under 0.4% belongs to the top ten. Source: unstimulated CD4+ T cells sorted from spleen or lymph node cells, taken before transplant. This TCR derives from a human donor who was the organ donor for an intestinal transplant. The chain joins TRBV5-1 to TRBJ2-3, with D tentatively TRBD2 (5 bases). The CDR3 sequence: CASSGGPLSYYTDTQYF. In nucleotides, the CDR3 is TGCGCCAGCAGCGGAGGCCCTTTAAGCTACTACACAGATACGCAGTATTTT. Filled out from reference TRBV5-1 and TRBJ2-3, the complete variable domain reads KAGVTQTPRYLIKTRGQQVTLSCSPISGHRSVSWYQQTPGQGLQFLFEYFSETQRNKGNFPGRFSGRQFSNSRSEMNVSTLELGDSALYLCASSGGPLSYYTDTQYFGPGTRLTVL.